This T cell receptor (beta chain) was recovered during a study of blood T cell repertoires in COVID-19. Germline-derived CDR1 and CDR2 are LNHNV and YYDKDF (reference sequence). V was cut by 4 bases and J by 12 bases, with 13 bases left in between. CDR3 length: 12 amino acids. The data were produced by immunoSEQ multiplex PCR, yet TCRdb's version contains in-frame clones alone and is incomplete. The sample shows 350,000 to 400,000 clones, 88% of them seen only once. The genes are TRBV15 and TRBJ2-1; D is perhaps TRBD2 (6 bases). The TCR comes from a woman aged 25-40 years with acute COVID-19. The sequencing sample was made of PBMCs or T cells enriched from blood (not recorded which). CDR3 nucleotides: TGTGCCACCAGCACAACGACTAGGTTGCAGTTCTTC. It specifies CATSTTTRLQFF.